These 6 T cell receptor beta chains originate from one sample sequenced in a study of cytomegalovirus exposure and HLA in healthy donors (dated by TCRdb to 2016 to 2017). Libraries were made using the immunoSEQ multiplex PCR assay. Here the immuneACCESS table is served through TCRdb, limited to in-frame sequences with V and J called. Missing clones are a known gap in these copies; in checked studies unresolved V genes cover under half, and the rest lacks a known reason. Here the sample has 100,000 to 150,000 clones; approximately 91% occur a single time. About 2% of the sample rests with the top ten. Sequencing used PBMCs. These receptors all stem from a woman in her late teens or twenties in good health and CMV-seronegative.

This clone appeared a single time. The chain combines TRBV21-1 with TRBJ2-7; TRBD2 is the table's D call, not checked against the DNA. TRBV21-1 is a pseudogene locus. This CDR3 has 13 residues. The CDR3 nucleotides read TGTGCCAGCAGGACTAGCGGGACATACGAGCAGTACTTC. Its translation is CASRTSGTYEQYF.

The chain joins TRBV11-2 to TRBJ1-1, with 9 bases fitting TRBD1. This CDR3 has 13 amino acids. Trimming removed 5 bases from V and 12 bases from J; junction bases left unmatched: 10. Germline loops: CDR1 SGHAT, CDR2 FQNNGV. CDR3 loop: CASSAGTGYISFF. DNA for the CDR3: TGTGCCAGCAGCGCCGGGACAGGGTATATATCTTTCTTT.

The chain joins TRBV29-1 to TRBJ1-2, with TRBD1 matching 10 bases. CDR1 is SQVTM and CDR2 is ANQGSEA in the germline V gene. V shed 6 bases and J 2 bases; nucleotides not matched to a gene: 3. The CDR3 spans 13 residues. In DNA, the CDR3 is TGCAGCGTAACGGACAGGGGGAACTATGGCTACACCTTC. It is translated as CSVTDRGNYGYTF. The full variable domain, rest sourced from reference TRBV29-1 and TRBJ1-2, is SAVISQKPSRDICQRGTSLTIQCQVDSQVTMMFWYRQQPGQSLTLIATANQGSEATYESGFVIDKFPISRPNLTFSTLTVSNMSPEDSSIYLCSVTDRGNYGYTFGSGTRLTVV.

CDR3 bases: TGCGCCAGCAGCCAAGATGAGGGACAGGGTTGGACGCAGTATTTT. It codes for CASSQDEGQGWTQYF. The J gene is TRBJ2-3, the V gene TRBV4-1; 9 bases align to TRBD1. V was clipped by 0 bases and J by 9 bases; unmatched bases: 7. This CDR3 is built from 15 residues. Germline CDR1 is MGHRA and CDR2 is YSYEKL.

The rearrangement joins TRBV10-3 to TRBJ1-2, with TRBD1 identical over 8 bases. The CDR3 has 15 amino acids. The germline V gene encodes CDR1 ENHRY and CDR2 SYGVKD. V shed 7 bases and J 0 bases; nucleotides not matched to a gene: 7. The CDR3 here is CAIKAGQVANYGYTF. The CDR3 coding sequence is TGTGCCATCAAAGCGGGACAGGTAGCTAACTATGGCTACACCTTC.

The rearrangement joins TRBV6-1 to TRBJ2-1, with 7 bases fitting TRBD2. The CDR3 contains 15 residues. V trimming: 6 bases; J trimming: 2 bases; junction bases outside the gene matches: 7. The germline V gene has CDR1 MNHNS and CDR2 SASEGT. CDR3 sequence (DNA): TGTGCCAGCAGAGGGACTACACTTCCCTACAATGAGCAGTTCTTC. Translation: CASRGTTLPYNEQFF.